Here is one T cell receptor (beta chain) with its context. In its sample, this clone was seen many times. Its antigen is unknown. There are no base qualities to consult, and no much larger clone falls within one base. The data were taken from a study of T cells after posttransplantation cyclophosphamide (dated by TCRdb to about 2016). Notes on the research overall: Using TRB sequencing, the study followed how the T cell repertoire reconstituted after myeloablative bone marrow transplantation in which posttransplantation cyclophosphamide served as GVHD prophylaxis. In 3 patients, up to about 3 additional blood samples taken between 2 and 5.2 years after transplant also underwent TRB sequencing, as did pretransplant blood from a handful of patients. Blood from all 35 or so PTCy patients who had 1-year posttransplant specimens underwent TRB sequencing. TRA and TRB clonality were tightly correlated in several samples, so subsequent TCR analyses focused on TRB only. Samples from around 40 PTCy-treated patients and 16 related bone marrow donors of those patients were subjected to antigen receptor sequencing. Public TRB sequences were checked against a database of over 3,600 sequences associated with responses to pathogens, tumor antigens, self-antigens and alloantigens. General findings and caveats noted by the study authors: Across approximately 45 patients, TRB clonality was highly associated with recipient CMV seropositivity and CMV reactivation, and PTCy diversity was similar to diversity in CNI/methotrexate controls. The TRB repertoires of T cells infiltrating skin or GI tract showed only limited overlap with the TRB repertoires of T cells in blood. Donor-recipient similarity was low at 1-2 months but increased during the first year, and donor CD8+ memory clones often dominated later blood repertoires.

TRB sequencing used genomic DNA with the immunoSEQ assay at survey resolution or the hsTCRB kit. As for the original processing: The immunoSEQ software was used for initial read processing, and the LymphoSeq R package was used for repertoire analyses. Clonality was computed as 1 minus normalized Shannon entropy; Gini coefficient was also calculated for each TRB dataset. Phenotypes of unsorted samples were inferred by mapping TRB sequences from sorted subsets of the recipient or donor onto the same recipient's unsorted samples. TCRdb's version of the immuneACCESS table is confined to in-frame rearrangements and falls short of the full clone set. An unresolved V gene accounts for under half of the shortfall where checked; the remainder is of unknown origin. V and J calls and clone size follow that table, whereas D and trimming were derived from the DNA. This sample includes nearly 25,000 clones, and none of them was observed just once. The ten largest clones add up to about 4.4% of the sample.

The germline V gene (reference sequence) supplies CDR1 SGHNT and CDR2 YYREEE. For this chain, trimming is 4 bases at the V end and 4 bases at the J end, and the number of junction bases without a gene match is 15. The CDR3 covers 19 residues, taking in both the cysteine and the phenylalanine. Only the CDR3 region is kept as DNA, spanning 57 bases read in frame from base 1. Related bone marrow donors provided peripheral blood samples on the day of marrow donation. Peripheral blood and bone marrow mononuclear cells were isolated by Ficoll-Hypaque density centrifugation and were cryopreserved. The sequencing input was PBMCs. The chain links TRBV5-4 with TRBJ2-1, with 12 bases matching TRBD2. This sequence originates from a woman aged 45 to 65 in good health, CMV-negative, and a related stem cell transplant donor. The DNA reads TGTGCCAGCAGCCTACCCCGACTAGCGGGAGTCTACGGTTACAATGAGCAGTTCTTC. Its translation reads: CASSLPRLAGVYGYNEQFF.